The sequence of this T cell receptor (beta chain) was determined in a study of CD8+ T cells in alopecia areata. A panel of CD4, CD8alpha, NKG2D, NKG2ACE and other markers served to sort pooled cutaneous lymph node cells. Reverse transcribed after extraction, RNA yielded cDNA as the sequencing template. Clones were sequenced by immunoSEQ multiplex PCR, and TCRdb holds only the in-frame ones, with some missing. Altogether more than 250,000 clones were found in the sample, and no singletons occur. Trimming cost V 4 bases and J 1 base; bases outside gene matches: 4. The CDR3 consists of 16 residues. CDR1 and CDR2 from the germline V gene are NSQYPW and LRSPGD (reference sequence). Worth noting for this clone: The germline and genes are mouse ones. The observed sequence ends 4 residues before the CDR3 terminus, with the missing tail filled in from the germline J gene.

This TCR came from a C3H/HeJ mouse with alopecia areata. The mouse strain carries the MHC haplotype H2-k. Sequenced material: CD4+ T cells sorted from a lymph node. This chain uses TRBV1 with TRBJ2-2, with 9 bases identical to TRBD1. The CDR3 protein is CTCSGRQGENTGQLYF. The sequenced part of the CDR3 DNA is TGCACCTGCAGTGGGCGACAGGGGGAAAACACCGGG.